This TCR beta chain originates from a study of blood T cell repertoires in COVID-19. As for the study in general: The origin of the acute and convalescent COVID-19 samples was the United States, Italy and Spain.

Method: immunoSEQ multiplex PCR; TCRdb's copy keeps in-frame clones and lacks some. The sample comprises approximately 94,000 clones, 70% to 90% of which are singletons, and 10% to 15% rests with the top ten. Sequencing was carried out using peripheral blood. The TCR sequence derives from a human donor in a cohort sampled during active COVID-19.

The CDR3 sequence is CASSPSQRGKETQYF. In DNA, the CDR3 is TGTGCCAGCTCACCATCCCAGCGGGGTAAAGAGACCCAGTACTTC. The V call is TRBV18, the J call TRBJ2-5, with 7 bases matching TRBD2. In germline, CDR1 is KGHSH, CDR2 LQKENI. The CDR3 is made up of 15 amino acids. The junction had 6 bases not matched to a gene; V was cut back by 2 bases and J by 3 bases.